This TCR beta chain was identified in a study of Tregs in tolerant kidney transplant recipients. Findings and caveats of the study: Some patients' samples used different primers over time, so nucleotide sequences weren't comparable.

Thawed PBMCs were FACS-sorted into unstimulated CD4+CD25+CD127- regulatory T cells, CD4+CD25- non-regulatory cells, CD4 and CD8 cells. The table came from immunoSEQ multiplex PCR; TCRdb's copy has only in-frame clones and leaves some out. The sample records 85,000 to 100,000 clones, approximately 94% being singletons. Germline CDR1 is MDHEN and CDR2 is SYDVKM. J was trimmed by 3 bases and V by 6 bases; bases with no gene match: 8. The CDR3 is 14 residues long. About this clone: Antigen unknown.

V gene TRBV28 combines with J gene TRBJ2-7; TRBD1 matches at 7 bases. The receptor comes from a human donor who received a combined kidney and bone marrow transplant. The specimen was CD4+ T cells from blood, collected before the transplant. CDR3 in amino acids: CASSLGQPIYEQYF. DNA of the CDR3: TGTGCCAGCAGCCTGGGACAGCCTATCTACGAGCAGTACTTC. Filled out from reference TRBV28 and TRBJ2-7, the complete variable domain reads DVKVTQSSRYLVKRTGEKVFLECVQDMDHENMFWYRQDPGLGLRLIYFSYDVKMKEKGDIPEGYSVSREKKERFSLILESASTNQTSMYLCASSLGQPIYEQYFGPGTRLTVT.